Below are 21 T cell receptor beta chains sequenced from a single sample in a study of cytomegalovirus exposure and HLA in healthy donors. Primers for the PCR totalled 60 Vbeta and 13 Jbeta. Measured with immunoSEQ multiplex PCR; TCRdb has only the in-frame clones, and not every one. The sample shows under 200,000 clones, 75% to 85% of them seen only once. Sequenced material: PBMCs. The receptors here all came from a woman aged 50 to 60 in good health and CMV-seronegative.

V gene TRBV7-9 combines with J gene TRBJ2-2; 11 positions agree with TRBD2. CDR1 and CDR2 (germline): SEHNR, FQNEAQ (reference sequence). The CDR3 spans 15 residues. Trimming took 5 bases from V and 1 from J; bases not matched to a gene: 0. The CDR3 region has the DNA TGTGCCAGCAGCGGGACTAGCGGGAACACCGGGGAGCTGTTTTTT. Residues: CASSGTSGNTGELFF.

In DNA form, the CDR3 reads TGTGCCAGCAGCCAAGATTCCGGACAGTCCTATGGCTACACCTTC. It is translated as CASSQDSGQSYGYTF. The chain couples TRBV4-2 to TRBJ1-2, with D perhaps matching TRBD1 (6 bases). This CDR3 is 15 amino acids long. The V end was cut by 0 bases, the J end by 4 bases, with 12 bases between. Germline V gene data show CDR1 as LGHNA and CDR2 as YNFKEQ.

The J gene is TRBJ2-1, the V gene TRBV5-1, with 8 positions matching TRBD2. The ends lost 6 bases at V and 3 bases at J; junction bases unmatched: 5. The germline CDR1 and CDR2 sequences are SGHRS and YFSETQ. The CDR3 loop spans 14 amino acids. CDR3 residues: CASKAGEGYNEQFF. The DNA for the CDR3 is TGCGCCAGCAAAGCGGGAGAGGGCTACAATGAGCAGTTCTTC.

This chain joins TRBV6-6 and TRBJ1-1; 8 bases agree with TRBD1. CDR1 is MNHNY, CDR2 SVGAGI, per germline (reference sequence). The CDR3 consists of 16 residues. V was clipped by 4 bases and J by 4 bases; unmatched bases: 11. The CDR3 DNA is TGTGCCAGCAGTTCTTTTCCAGGACAGGGCCGCACTGAAGCTTTCTTT. Encoded protein: CASSSFPGQGRTEAFF.

The V gene is TRBV5-1, the J gene TRBJ1-2; 9 bases are a match to TRBD1. The V gene's germline CDR1 is SGHRS and CDR2 YFSETQ. The CDR3 runs 16 residues. With 4 bases clipped from V and 1 base from J, the junction kept 8 bases outside the gene matches. CDR3 sequence: CASSREGTGLNYGYTF. DNA of the CDR3: TGCGCCAGCAGCCGGGAAGGGACAGGGCTTAACTATGGCTACACCTTC.

V and J are TRBV5-1 and TRBJ2-3, with 13 bases lining up with TRBD2. This CDR3 comprises 16 residues. Germline values: CDR1 SGHRS, CDR2 YFSETQ. Trimming removed 2 bases from V and 1 base from J; junction bases left unmatched: 1. CDR3: CASSFGLAGGTDTQYF. The CDR3 DNA reads as TGCGCCAGCAGCTTCGGACTAGCGGGGGGCACAGATACGCAGTATTTT.

The J gene is TRBJ2-5, the V gene TRBV5-1, with TRBD2 identical over 9 bases. CDR1 is SGHRS and CDR2 is YFSETQ in the germline V gene. J gave up 4 bases and V 2 bases, and 3 bases lay outside the gene matches. This CDR3 has 14 amino acids. CDR3 in amino acids: CASSFSGSPETQYF. In DNA form, the CDR3 reads TGCGCCAGCAGCTTTAGCGGGAGTCCAGAGACCCAGTACTTC.

V gene TRBV30 combines with J gene TRBJ1-6, with TRBD1 matching over 10 bases. This CDR3 spans 14 amino acids. Losses at the gene ends were 3 bases for V and 7 bases for J; bases not matched to a gene: 3. Germline CDR1 and CDR2: GTSNPN and SVGIG (reference sequence). The CDR3 sequence: CAWRRDRGNSPLHF. CDR3 nucleotides: TGTGCCTGGAGGCGGGACAGGGGAAATTCACCCCTCCACTTT.

V and J are TRBV7-4 and TRBJ2-7; 11 nucleotides align to TRBD1. V lost 6 bases to trimming and J lost 5 bases; unmatched junction nucleotides: 6. CDR1 and CDR2 from the germline V gene are SGHVT and SQSDAQ. This CDR3 has 14 residues. As DNA, the CDR3 is TGTGCCAGCAGACCGGGACAGGGGGAACACGAGCAGTACTTC. Translation gives CASRPGQGEHEQYF.

There are a few counts of this clone. The chain joins TRBV27 to TRBJ2-2, with 15 nucleotides matching TRBD2. The CDR3 totals 20 residues. Germline CDR1 reads MNHEY; CDR2 reads SMNVEV (reference sequence). V lost 5 bases to trimming and J lost 4 bases; unmatched junction nucleotides: 14. CDR3 sequence reads: CASSGTGTGGLAGGTGELFF. In nucleotides, the CDR3 is TGTGCCAGCAGTGGCACCGGGACAGGGGGACTAGCGGGAGGCACCGGGGAGCTGTTTTTT.

This clone was observed a few times. The chain employs TRBV10-3 and TRBJ1-6; D not resolved. Germline values: CDR1 ENHRY, CDR2 SYGVKD. The ends were cut back, 2 bases at V and 0 bases at J, with 17 bases in the middle. The CDR3 has 19 amino acids. The CDR3 DNA sequence: TGTGCCATCAGTGAGCCCGAAGAACAAGAAAGCTCCTATAATTCACCCCTCCACTTT. The encoded protein is CAISEPEEQESSYNSPLHF.

The genes are TRBV18 and TRBJ1-5, with D unclear. Looked up from germline, CDR1 is KGHSH and CDR2 is LQKENI. V lost 3 bases to trimming and J lost 7 bases, with 16 bases between them. This CDR3 is built from 15 residues. The CDR3 coding sequence is TGTGCCAGCTCACCTTGGGCCGAAAAAGGCCAGCCCCAGCATTTT. This gives the protein CASSPWAEKGQPQHF.

In the case of this clone: The germline gene is not matched at one end of the junction; a read error may be the cause. This chain links TRBV11-2 with TRBJ2-7; 7 bases fit TRBD1. CDR3 size: 14 residues. Germline V CDR1 and CDR2: SGHAT, FQNNGV. CDR3 DNA sequence: TGTGCCAGCAGCGTAGACAGGGTCGGCTACGAGCAGTACTTC. Amino acid sequence: CASSVDRVGYEQYF.

This clone was seen more than once but under ten times. The V and J genes are TRBV7-9 and TRBJ2-7; perhaps TRBD1 as D (6 bases). CDR1 SEHNR and CDR2 FQNEAQ come from the germline V gene (reference sequence). The CDR3 has 15 residues. The germline V and J ends were trimmed by 5 bases and 2 bases, with 16 bases remaining between them. Written as DNA, the CDR3 is TGTGCCAGCAGCAACGACAGGCCGACTACCTACGAGCAGTACTTC. Protein sequence: CASSNDRPTTYEQYF. Variable domain in full (rest from reference TRBV7-9 and TRBJ2-7): DTGVSQNPRHKITKRGQNVTFRCDPISEHNRLYWYRQTLGQGPEFLTYFQNEAQLEKSRLLSDRFSAERPKGSFSTLEIQRTEQGDSAMYLCASSNDRPTTYEQYFGPGTRLTVT.

The chain has TRBV18 and TRBJ2-1; the match to TRBD2 covers 8 bases. Germline assignment: CDR1 KGHSH and CDR2 LQKENI. The CDR3 consists of 16 residues. V trimming: 5 bases; J trimming: 4 bases; junction bases outside the gene matches: 10. In DNA, the CDR3 is TGTGCCAGCTCAACTGAAATAGCGGGACCATACAATGAGCAGTTCTTC. Its translation is CASSTEIAGPYNEQFF.

The rearrangement joins TRBV18 to TRBJ2-5; 9 positions match TRBD1. The CDR3 contains 14 residues. Germline CDR1 KGHSH, CDR2 LQKENI. Unmatched junction bases numbered 3, after V lost 2 bases and J lost 5 bases. CDR3 sequence (DNA): TGTGCCAGCTCACCAGGACAGGGGAAGGAGACCCAGTACTTC. This sequence encodes CASSPGQGKETQYF.

The chain joins TRBV7-2 to TRBJ2-7; 7 bases match TRBD2. The V and J ends lost 5 bases and 2 bases, in that order; junction bases with no gene match: 12. Looked up from germline, CDR1 is SGHTA and CDR2 is FQGNSA. This CDR3 is built from 16 residues. CDR3 region: CASSPSGAVGAYEQYF. DNA of the CDR3: TGTGCCAGCAGCCCTAGCGGTGCGGTGGGGGCCTACGAGCAGTACTTC.

The table lists this clone with a count of one. The V gene is TRBV2, the J gene TRBJ2-1; tentative D call: TRBD2 (6 bases). The CDR3 covers 14 residues. The V gene's germline CDR1 is SNHLY and CDR2 FYNNEI. With 7 bases removed from V and 6 bases from J, the gap between germline ends came to 16 bases. The CDR3 loop reads CASNHKGGGNEQFF. Here the CDR3 DNA reads TGTGCCAGCAATCATAAGGGAGGTGGCAATGAGCAGTTCTTC.

This rearrangement joins TRBV27 to TRBJ2-1; TRBD2 agrees at 7 bases. This CDR3 has 15 amino acids. Trimming removed 3 bases from V and 4 bases from J; junction bases left unmatched: 6. Germline assignment: CDR1 MNHEY and CDR2 SMNVEV (reference sequence). The CDR3 nucleotides are TGTGCCAGCAGTTTCCGAGCGGGACTTTACAATGAGCAGTTCTTC. It codes for CASSFRAGLYNEQFF.

This chain connects TRBV28 to TRBJ2-7; D ambiguous. The length of the CDR3 is 14 residues. The germline CDR1 and CDR2 sequences are MDHEN and SYDVKM. The germline V and J ends were trimmed by 4 bases and 4 bases, with 14 bases remaining between them. In DNA form, the CDR3 reads TGTGCCAGCAGTTATCTAGACTTGAGTTACGAGCAGTACTTC. Protein: CASSYLDLSYEQYF.

The CDR3 protein is CASSLNRGGPKDTQYF. CDR3 in DNA: TGTGCCAGCAGCTTAAATAGGGGAGGGCCGAAAGATACGCAGTATTTT. V usage is TRBV7-8 and J usage is TRBJ2-3; 7 bases are shared with TRBD2. The CDR3 runs 16 residues. After removal of 2 bases from V and 5 bases from J, the junction contained 10 bases not matched to a gene. CDR1 is SGHVS and CDR2 is FQNEAQ in the germline V gene.